These 25 T cell receptor beta chains were all obtained from the same sample, sequenced in a study of blood T cell repertoires in COVID-19. The table came from immunoSEQ multiplex PCR; TCRdb's copy has only in-frame clones and leaves some out. The sample has 200,000 to 250,000 clones; 70% to 85% are singletons. The sequenced sample was peripheral blood. The receptors come from a woman aged 40-49 years who had recovered from COVID-19.

The V and J genes are TRBV20-1 and TRBJ2-3; 8 bases are shared with TRBD2. The CDR3 contains 17 residues. Germline V gene data show CDR1 as DFQATT and CDR2 as SNEGSKA (reference sequence). The trim removed 3 bases at V and 4 bases at J, leaving 15 bases unmatched. The CDR3 DNA is TGCAGTGCTAGTCCTACGACGTTAGCGGGAAATCCAGATACGCAGTATTTT. Residues: CSASPTTLAGNPDTQYF.

Turning to this clone: The same CDR3 can be traced to other DNA sequences in this sample. The gene calls are TRBV7-9 and TRBJ1-1; D may be TRBD1 (6 bases). CDR1 is SEHNR, CDR2 FQNEAQ, per germline (reference sequence). With 5 bases removed from V and 4 bases from J, the gap between germline ends came to 11 bases. The CDR3 extends over 13 amino acids. In DNA form, the CDR3 reads TGTGCCAGCAGCCTACAGGGTGGCACTGAAGCTTTCTTT. It codes for CASSLQGGTEAFF.

This chain links TRBV4-3 with TRBJ2-7; possibly TRBD2 for D (7 bases). The CDR3 is 13 residues long. V was cut by 1 base and J by 6 bases, with 10 bases left in between. The germline gives CDR1 LGHNA, CDR2 YSLEER. The DNA of the CDR3 is TGCGCCAGCAGCCAAGTGGGAGGGGGCGAGCAGTACTTC. Translation: CASSQVGGGEQYF.

The V and J genes are TRBV4-3 and TRBJ2-1; D is ambiguous. In germline, CDR1 is LGHNA, CDR2 YSLEER. This CDR3 has 15 residues. V gave up 4 bases and J gave up 4 bases, with 14 bases separating them. The CDR3 loop is CASSPYYPEYNEQFF. The CDR3 DNA follows: TGCGCCAGCAGCCCTTATTATCCAGAATACAATGAGCAGTTCTTC.

The V gene is TRBV5-4, the J gene TRBJ1-2, with D possibly matching TRBD1 (5 bases). V was shortened by 2 bases and J by 8 bases, with 10 bases between the two germline ends. Per the germline V gene, CDR1 is SGHNT and CDR2 is YYREEE (reference sequence). This CDR3 comprises 12 residues. CDR3 loop: CASSLDRQGYTF. The CDR3 bases are TGTGCCAGCAGCTTAGACAGACAGGGCTACACCTTC. The full variable domain, its missing parts supplied by reference TRBV5-4 and TRBJ1-2, is ETGVTQSPTHLIKTRGQQVTLRCSSQSGHNTVSWYQQALGQGPQFIFQYYREEENGRGNFPPRFSGLQFPNYSSELNVNALELDDSALYLCASSLDRQGYTFGSGTRLTVV.

This chain links TRBV18 with TRBJ2-3, with 9 bases matching TRBD1. Losses at the gene ends were 5 bases for V and 1 base for J; bases not matched to a gene: 10. The CDR3 contains 17 residues. From germline, CDR1 is KGHSH and CDR2 LQKENI. Written as DNA, the CDR3 is TGTGCCAGCTCAGTAACAGGGGGCTCTGGCGGCACAGATACGCAGTATTTT. Translated, it gives CASSVTGGSGGTDTQYF.

This clone was recorded once. The gene calls are TRBV19 and TRBJ2-7, with 7 bases that match TRBD1. V shed 4 bases and J 3 bases; nucleotides not matched to a gene: 3. This CDR3 is built from 13 residues. The germline CDR1 and CDR2 sequences are LNHDA and SQIVND (reference sequence). Here the CDR3 reads CASSTWDSYEQYF. The CDR3 bases are TGTGCCAGTAGTACTTGGGACAGCTACGAGCAGTACTTC.

The chain combines TRBV6-5 with TRBJ1-1; D possibly corresponds to TRBD1 (5 bases). Germline assignment: CDR1 MNHEY and CDR2 SVGAGI. The CDR3 totals 14 residues. V lost 3 bases and J 6 bases, leaving 14 bases between the germline ends. The CDR3 loop reads CASSYVGDSSEAFF. The CDR3 DNA sequence: TGTGCCAGCAGTTATGTAGGGGATTCCTCTGAAGCTTTCTTT.

V usage is TRBV6-5 and J usage is TRBJ2-7; D unclear. Germline V lookup: CDR1 MNHEY, CDR2 SVGAGI. The CDR3 is made up of 12 amino acids. The V end was cut by 5 bases, the J end by 4 bases, with 9 bases between. The CDR3 protein is CASSTLGYEQYF. CDR3 nucleotides: TGTGCCAGCAGTACGCTCGGTTACGAGCAGTACTTC.

V usage is TRBV18 and J usage is TRBJ1-1; the D gene is possibly TRBD1 (6 bases). CDR3 length equals 16 residues. CDR1 is KGHSH and CDR2 is LQKENI in the germline V gene. V lost 3 bases and J lost 5, with 19 bases in between. CDR3 coding DNA: TGTGCCAGCTCACCCCCGCTTTCGGGTCAGGGGACTGAAGCTTTCTTT. This encodes CASSPPLSGQGTEAFF.

The V gene is TRBV6-1, the J gene TRBJ2-7; weak D call: TRBD1 (5 bases). Germline V gives CDR1 MNHNS, CDR2 SASEGT. The CDR3 is 14 amino acids. V was cut by 1 base and J by 3 bases, with 10 bases left in between. The DNA of the CDR3 is TGTGCCAGCAGTGAAGTTCAGGGTCGCTACGAGCAGTACTTC. Translated, it gives CASSEVQGRYEQYF.

The chain uses TRBV4-3 and TRBJ1-3; the D gene is possibly TRBD1 (5 bases). The CDR3 covers 14 residues. V lost 3 bases to trimming and J lost 1 base, with 7 bases between them. The germline V gene encodes CDR1 LGHNA and CDR2 YSLEER. CDR3 DNA: TGCGCCAGCAGCCAGGACATGTCTGGAAACACCATATATTTT. Translating gives CASSQDMSGNTIYF.

V and J are TRBV5-3 and TRBJ2-7; possibly TRBD1 for D (6 bases). TRBV5-3 is recorded as an ORF, its role being uncertain. This CDR3 is 15 amino acids long. The ends were cut back, 0 bases at V and 4 bases at J, with 14 bases in the middle. Here the CDR3 reads CARSLVAGTFYEQYF. CDR3 nucleotides: TGTGCCAGAAGCTTGGTTGCAGGGACATTTTACGAGCAGTACTTC.

V usage is TRBV10-3 and J usage is TRBJ2-7, with D unclear. CDR1 ENHRY and CDR2 SYGVKD come from the germline V gene. The CDR3 length is 13 residues. V was pared by 0 bases and J by 5 bases, with 8 bases between. This chain's CDR3 is CAISESSPDEQYF. For the CDR3, the DNA is TGTGCCATCAGTGAGTCAAGCCCTGACGAGCAGTACTTC.

This clone was seen a single time. This rearrangement joins TRBV11-2 to TRBJ2-7; D may be TRBD2 (7 bases). The CDR3 totals 16 residues. Germline CDR1 SGHAT, CDR2 FQNNGV. The V end was cut by 1 base, the J end by 7 bases, with 20 bases between. Written as DNA, the CDR3 is TGTGCCAGCAGCTTAGCCCCTGGGGGGGGCCTATTGGAGCAGTACTTC. As protein: CASSLAPGGGLLEQYF.

This chain connects TRBV29-1 to TRBJ2-1; 8 positions match TRBD2. The CDR3 is 12 residues long. Germline V gene lookup returns CDR1 SQVTM and CDR2 ANQGSEA. Trimming at V came to 2 bases and at J to 8 bases, leaving 2 bases not matched to a gene. This chain's CDR3 is CSVETSGDEQFF. The DNA of the CDR3 is TGCAGCGTTGAAACTAGCGGCGATGAGCAGTTCTTC.

This rearrangement joins TRBV5-5 to TRBJ2-7, with a weak D call TRBD1 (6 bases). With 4 bases removed from V and 0 bases from J, the gap between germline ends came to 14 bases. Looked up from germline, CDR1 is SGHKS and CDR2 is YYEKEE (reference sequence). CDR3 size: 15 residues. CDR3 sequence: CASSIDRFNSYEQYF. CDR3 DNA sequence: TGTGCCAGCAGCATAGACAGGTTTAACTCCTACGAGCAGTACTTC.

The CDR3 nucleotides read TGTGCCAGCAGAAAACAGGGTACTGGAAACACCATATATTTT. Translated: CASRKQGTGNTIYF. The chain has TRBV28 and TRBJ1-3, with D tentatively TRBD1 (6 bases). This CDR3 has 14 amino acids. V was trimmed by 6 bases and J by 2 bases, leaving 11 bases between them. Per germline, CDR1 MDHEN and CDR2 SYDVKM.

The chain uses TRBV3-1 (or the pseudogene TRBV3-2) and TRBJ2-2; D possibly corresponds to TRBD2 (6 bases). Germline-derived CDR1 and CDR2 are LGHDT and YNNKEL (reference sequence). The CDR3 is made up of 16 amino acids. Between the trimmed V and J ends, which lost 4 bases and 4 bases, there was a span of 16 bases. In nucleotides, the CDR3 is TGTGCCAGCAGCCGCCTGGCCGGGGGAGGCACCGGGGAGCTGTTTTTT. Amino acid sequence: CASSRLAGGGTGELFF.

This chain links TRBV30 with TRBJ1-5; TRBD1 matches 8 bases. The CDR3 has 16 amino acids. From germline, CDR1 is GTSNPN and CDR2 SVGIG (reference sequence). The junction had 8 bases not matched to a gene; V was cut back by 2 bases and J by 2 bases. The CDR3 bases are TGTGCCTGGAGTATGACAGGGGCTCTCGGCAATCAGCCCCAGCATTTT. It translates to CAWSMTGALGNQPQHF.

J is TRBJ1-1 and V is TRBV12-5; a weak D match, TRBD1 (6 bases). V shed 0 bases and J shed 1 base, with 24 bases lying between them. The CDR3 totals 20 residues. The germline V gene has CDR1 LGHNT and CDR2 FRNRAP. CDR3 sequence reads: CASGLVRSLQGTAWNTEAFF. The CDR3 DNA reads TGTGCTAGTGGTTTGGTACGATCCCTACAGGGAACCGCTTGGAACACTGAAGCTTTCTTT.

This chain connects TRBV3-1 (or the pseudogene TRBV3-2) to TRBJ2-5, with TRBD1 as a possible D gene (6 bases). V gave up 4 bases and J gave up 0 bases, with 12 bases separating them. CDR1 and CDR2 (germline): LGHDT, YNNKEL (reference sequence). CDR3 length: 15 amino acids. CDR3 in DNA: TGTGCCAGCAGCCCTTTCCGACAGGACCAAGAGACCCAGTACTTC. Translating gives CASSPFRQDQETQYF.

The chain combines TRBV11-3 with TRBJ1-5; TRBD1 matches 7 bases. With V trimmed by 3 bases and J by 7 bases, 3 bases remained unmatched. This CDR3 has 13 amino acids. Germline V lookup: CDR1 SGHNT, CDR2 YENEEA. CDR3 DNA: TGTGCCAGCAGCTTGACAGGGACCCAGCCCCAGCATTTT. Its translation is CASSLTGTQPQHF.

The V gene is TRBV27, the J gene TRBJ1-4, with D maybe TRBD1 (5 bases). The germline gives CDR1 MNHEY, CDR2 SMNVEV (reference sequence). This CDR3 has 13 residues. Trimming removed 9 bases at V and 4 bases at J, with 12 bases between. CDR3: CASSRVFNEKLFF. The CDR3 region has the DNA TGTGCCAGTTCCAGGGTCTTTAATGAAAAACTGTTTTTT. The full variable domain, with the rest looked up from reference TRBV27 and TRBJ1-4, is EAQVTQNPRYLITVTGKKLTVTCSQNMNHEYMSWYRQDPGLGLRQIYYSMNVEVTDKGDVPEGYKVSRKEKRNFPLILESPSPNQTSLYFCASSRVFNEKLFFGSGTQLSVL.

This chain joins TRBV5-1 and TRBJ1-1; no definite D call. Germline V gene data show CDR1 as SGHRS and CDR2 as YFSETQ. The CDR3 sequence is 14 residues long. V shed 2 bases and J shed 1 base, with 9 bases lying between them. In DNA, the CDR3 is TGCGCCAGCAGCTTTGACCGACAGAACACTGAAGCTTTCTTT. Protein product: CASSFDRQNTEAFF.